The clone carrying this TCR beta chain has just a few counts. Its antigen is unknown. CDR3 length equals 14 residues. CDR1 and CDR2 from the germline V gene are DFQATT and SNEGSKA (reference sequence). Trimming removed 6 bases at V and 3 bases at J, with 15 bases between. For TCR, cDNA came from 5'RACE template switching, which added a universal primer site and UMIs. TCRdb reprocessed the 5' RACE reads with MiXCR, giving one entry per CDR3 protein. The profile shows some 300,000 distinct CDR3 sequences, over 8.5% of them singletons. The data originate from a study of T cells after yellow fever vaccination. Study-level points and caveats: Post-booster reappearance was seen for most primary-vaccination clones (about 96% CD4, about 90% CD8). Few clonotypes appeared in both CD4 and CD8 compartments.

J is TRBJ1-5 and V is TRBV20-1, with D hard to call. The receptor comes from a man between 18 and 29 years old who received the YFV17D yellow fever vaccine. The material was CD4+ T cells sorted from PBMCs, obtained 45 days after the yellow fever booster vaccination. The CDR3: CSASGEGSNQPQHF. CDR3 DNA: TGCAGTGCCAGCGGCGAGGGTTCCAATCAGCCCCAGCATTTT.